These 5 T cell receptor beta chains were sequenced from one sample in a study of T cells in Graves' hyperthyroidism and ophthalmopathy (dated 2019 in TCRdb). Library preparation was by multiplex PCR. Sequencing was carried out with an Illumina HiSeq 2000. The TCR beta CDR3 regions were amplified from the RNA transcripts. The TCR CDR3 was subjected to a first round of RT-PCR using the HTBI primer set and the Qiagen OneStep RT-PCR kit. TCRdb reanalyzed the raw reads on its own, using fastp at Q25 for trimming and MiXCR for clone calling, and kept in-frame beta chains. Rows matching on CDR3 protein sequence are summarized as one entry with the most common DNA and genes. The sample profile shows around 400,000 distinct CDR3 sequences; 13% of them were found once. The ten top clones hold about 9.1% of the sample. Input material: blood. The source is a woman aged 18-29 years with Graves' hyperthyroidism.

This clonotype was recorded many times. This rearrangement joins TRBV6-1 to TRBJ1-3; D is unresolved. With 2 bases removed from V and 1 base from J, the gap between germline ends came to 9 bases. The CDR3 is 15 residues long. Germline CDR1 MNHNS, CDR2 SASEGT. DNA of the CDR3: TGTGCCAGCAGTGAATATGGAGCTTCTGGAAACACCATATATTTT. Its protein is CASSEYGASGNTIYF.

The chain has TRBV7-8 and TRBJ1-2; 9 nucleotides agree with TRBD1. The CDR3 is 17 residues long. In germline, CDR1 is SGHVS, CDR2 FQNEAQ. The trim removed 2 bases at V and 3 bases at J, leaving 10 bases unmatched. CDR3 bases: TGTGCCAGCAGCTTAACCTCCTCCGGGACAGGGCACTATGGCTACACCTTC. It encodes CASSLTSSGTGHYGYTF.

This clonotype was found many times. The chain carries TRBV7-2 and TRBJ2-7; a possible D gene is TRBD2 (6 bases). There are 15 residues in the CDR3. V was trimmed by 2 bases and J by 2 bases, leaving 13 bases between them. Germline V gene data show CDR1 as SGHTA and CDR2 as FQGNSA. CDR3 in DNA: TGTGCCAGCAGCTTAAGGCCGGGGGATCCCTACGAGCAGTACTTC. Its translation is CASSLRPGDPYEQYF.

There are many counts of this clonotype. The rearrangement joins TRBV12-3 or TRBV12-4 to TRBJ1-5, with D unresolved. Deletions cut 7 bases from V and 5 bases from J, with 15 bases between. This CDR3 has 14 residues. The CDR3 spells CASTPSGAHQPQHF. CDR3 in DNA: TGTGCCAGCACCCCTTCGGGTGCGCATCAGCCCCAGCATTTT.

This clonotype was picked up a small number of times. V usage is TRBV10-3 and J usage is TRBJ2-3, with D possibly matching TRBD2 (5 bases). The CDR3 consists of 16 residues. The germline V and J ends were trimmed by 0 bases and 4 bases, with 14 bases remaining between them. CDR1 is ENHRY, CDR2 SYGVKD, per germline. The CDR3 spells CAISESIMDLSDTQYF. The DNA of the CDR3 is TGTGCCATCAGTGAGTCAATAATGGACTTGTCAGATACGCAGTATTTT.